This entry lists 8 T cell receptor beta chains sequenced from one sample in a study of shared clonotypes between healthy human individuals. The assay was immunoSEQ multiplex PCR, and TCRdb's table has in-frame clones only and misses some. The data contain about 500,000 clones, approximately 77% of them seen just once; the ten biggest clones take up 12%. The sample was PBMCs. The receptors shown here come from a woman aged 40 to 50 in good health. Some clones in this sample may be carry-over from other donors' samples.

The chain carries TRBV30 and TRBJ2-1, with D perhaps TRBD2 (7 bases). The germline V and J ends were trimmed by 3 bases and 4 bases, with 22 bases remaining between them. This CDR3 comprises 17 residues. The germline V gene encodes CDR1 GTSNPN and CDR2 SVGIG (reference sequence). The CDR3 nucleotides are TGTGCCTGGAGACAAGTAGGGGGACTACTAGGTTACAATGAGCAGTTCTTC. This sequence encodes CAWRQVGGLLGYNEQFF.

About this clone itself: This likely reflects a read error, since a far larger clone is one base away. Other DNA sequences in the sample encode the same CDR3. The chain is built from TRBV2 and TRBJ1-2; TRBD1 is a possible D gene (5 bases). The CDR3 loop spans 14 amino acids. Trimming took 1 base from V and 5 from J, leaving 11 bases between them. CDR1 SNHLY and CDR2 FYNNEI come from the germline V gene. The CDR3 is CASSEGGTVYGYTF. Here the CDR3 DNA reads TGTGCCAGCAGTGAAGGGGGGACGGTGTATGGCTACACCTTC.

The chain links TRBV7-8 to TRBJ1-5; D unclear. CDR3 length: 13 residues. The V and J ends lost 1 base and 3 bases respectively, with 4 bases between them. Germline-derived CDR1 and CDR2 are SGHVS and FQNEAQ. CDR3 loop: CASSLEHNQPQHF. DNA for the CDR3: TGTGCCAGCAGCTTAGAACACAATCAGCCCCAGCATTTT.

The rearrangement uses TRBV4-2 and TRBJ2-2, with D possibly TRBD2 on 5 matching bases. In germline, CDR1 is LGHNA, CDR2 YNFKEQ. The V end was cut by 5 bases, the J end by 2 bases, with 15 bases between. There are 16 residues in the CDR3. The CDR3 spells CASSFGLAPNTGELFF. The CDR3 DNA is TGTGCCAGCAGCTTTGGGCTAGCCCCTAACACCGGGGAGCTGTTTTTT.

The genes are TRBV4-1 and TRBJ2-7, with 8 nucleotides matching TRBD1. The germline V gene has CDR1 MGHRA and CDR2 YSYEKL. V lost 3 bases to trimming and J lost 1 base; unmatched junction nucleotides: 2. The length of the CDR3 is 14 residues. In DNA, the CDR3 is TGCGCCAGCAGCCACGACAGGGGTTCCTACGAGCAGTACTTC. Its protein product is CASSHDRGSYEQYF.

The chain joins TRBV30 to TRBJ2-6, with D uncertain. The CDR3 runs 13 residues. V lost 8 bases and J 0 bases, leaving 8 bases between the germline ends. Germline V CDR1 and CDR2: GTSNPN, SVGIG (reference sequence). The CDR3 DNA follows: TGTGCCGGAGACACCTCTGGGGCCAACGTCCTGACTTTC. Encoded protein: CAGDTSGANVLTF.

The rearrangement uses TRBV7-9 and TRBJ2-2; 10 nucleotides agree with TRBD1. CDR3 size: 17 residues. Trimming cost V 5 bases and J 3 bases; bases outside gene matches: 9. Germline V gene data show CDR1 as SEHNR and CDR2 as FQNEAQ (reference sequence). The CDR3 spells CASSPTRDRGYTGELFF. The CDR3 nucleotides are TGTGCCAGCAGCCCTACCAGGGACAGGGGTTACACCGGGGAGCTGTTTTTT.

The chain links TRBV6-5 to TRBJ1-6, with a possible D match to TRBD1 (5 bases). CDR1 is MNHEY, CDR2 SVGAGI, per germline. V dropped 4 bases and J dropped 0 bases, with 10 bases sitting between them. CDR3 length equals 16 residues. Here the CDR3 DNA reads TGTGCCAGCAGTTGGGACGCGAACTCCTATAATTCACCCCTCCACTTT. Translation: CASSWDANSYNSPLHF.